These T cell receptor beta chains were read from a single sample in a study of blood T cell repertoires in COVID-19. Repertoires were generated with immunoSEQ multiplex PCR, while TCRdb's copy carries only in-frame clones and drops some. Of 70,000 to 75,000 clones in the sample, approximately 80% were seen once. Sequencing used peripheral blood. Every receptor here comes from a woman of 80 years or more with active or convalescent COVID-19. CDR3s include the opening cysteine and the closing phenylalanine or tryptophan. D genes are given only for firm matches. Clone sizes are given selectively: once, few, many, or a class where the clone is expanded.

d_gene,v_gene,j_gene,abundance,CDR3aa,CDR3nt
NA,TRBV19,TRBJ1-3,NA,CASSPQFSGNTIYF,TGTGCCAGTAGCCCCCAGTTTTCTGGAAACACCATATATTTT
NA,TRBV19,TRBJ1-1,few,CASRMGGADTEAFF,TGTGCCAGTAGGATGGGTGGTGCGGACACTGAAGCTTTCTTT
TRBD2,TRBV5-1,TRBJ2-2,NA,CASSLAQRGGSGELFF,TGCGCCAGCAGCTTGGCCCAGCGGGGGGGCTCCGGGGAGCTGTTTTTT
NA,TRBV6-2/TRBV6-3,TRBJ1-1,NA,CASSYPPDRNTEAFF,TGTGCCAGCAGTTACCCCCCGGACAGGAACACTGAAGCTTTCTTT
TRBD1,TRBV9,TRBJ1-1,NA,CASSVGGTGRGTEAFF,TGTGCCAGCAGCGTAGGTGGGACAGGGCGGGGGACTGAAGCTTTCTTT
NA,TRBV7-2,TRBJ2-3,NA,CASSPDLRTNTQYF,TGTGCCAGCAGCCCGGACCTACGGACTAATACGCAGTATTTT
NA,TRBV28,TRBJ2-6,NA,CASRTSWSGANVLTF,TGTGCCAGCAGAACGAGTTGGTCTGGGGCCAACGTCCTGACTTTC
NA,TRBV5-4,TRBJ1-4,NA,CASSPNKGVNEKLFF,TGTGCCAGCAGCCCGAACAAGGGGGTTAATGAAAAACTGTTTTTT
TRBD1,TRBV28,TRBJ2-7,once,CASKYTGTGDEQYF,TGTGCCAGCAAATATACCGGGACAGGGGACGAGCAGTACTTC
NA,TRBV19,TRBJ2-1,NA,CASTTGVGYRNEQFF,TGTGCCAGTACCACCGGGGTGGGGTATCGGAATGAGCAGTTCTTC
NA,TRBV10-2,TRBJ1-4,NA,CASSRTGTNEKLFF,TGCGCCAGCAGTAGGACTGGAACTAATGAAAAACTGTTTTTT
NA,TRBV2,TRBJ2-3,NA,CASRGRRTYTQYF,TGTGCCAGCAGGGGGAGACGGACTTATACGCAGTATTTT
TRBD2,TRBV27,TRBJ2-2,NA,CASTQKRGAGELFF,TGTGCCAGCACCCAAAAGCGGGGGGCCGGGGAGCTGTTTTTT
TRBD2,TRBV3-1/TRBV3-2,TRBJ2-5,NA,CASDRGGAETQYF,TGTGCCAGCGACCGGGGGGGGGCAGAGACCCAGTACTTC
TRBD2,TRBV19,TRBJ2-1,NA,CATRDPGRDEQFF,TGTGCCACCCGGGATCCGGGGAGGGATGAGCAGTTCTTC
TRBD2,TRBV6-5,TRBJ2-7,NA,CASSYQGLAGGEQYF,TGTGCCAGCAGTTACCAGGGACTAGCGGGGGGCGAGCAGTACTTC
NA,TRBV27,TRBJ1-1,NA,CASSLSGANTEAFF,TGTGCCAGCAGTTTATCGGGGGCAAACACTGAAGCTTTCTTT
NA,TRBV13,TRBJ1-1,NA,CASSWSGGVNTEAFF,TGTGCCAGCAGCTGGAGTGGGGGGGTGAACACTGAAGCTTTCTTT
NA,TRBV6-5,TRBJ1-3,NA,CASSYSIVRAGNTIYF,TGTGCCAGCAGTTACTCTATCGTCCGCGCGGGAAACACCATATATTTT
NA,TRBV5-6,TRBJ2-1,NA,CASSLNPGEAQFF,TGTGCCAGCAGCTTGAATCCAGGCGAAGCGCAGTTCTTC
TRBD2,TRBV11-3,TRBJ2-3,NA,CASSLDSGKSDTQYF,TGTGCCAGCAGCTTAGATAGCGGGAAGTCAGATACGCAGTATTTT
NA,TRBV7-3,TRBJ2-3,NA,CASSLTSDFLNTQYF,TGTGCCAGCAGCTTAACGTCGGACTTTCTAAACACGCAGTATTTT
NA,TRBV25-1,TRBJ2-3,NA,CASSEGGAWWGTDTQYF,TGTGCCAGCAGTGAAGGTGGGGCATGGTGGGGCACAGATACGCAGTATTTT
NA,TRBV4-1,TRBJ2-1,NA,CASSQDPPGVGYNEQFF,TGCGCCAGCAGCCAAGATCCCCCGGGAGTAGGTTACAATGAGCAGTTCTTC
TRBD2,TRBV24-1,TRBJ2-1,NA,CATSERTSAYYNEQFF,TGTGCCACCAGTGAACGCACTAGCGCCTACTACAATGAGCAGTTCTTC
TRBD1,TRBV6-5,TRBJ1-3,NA,CASSDRVGNTIYF,TGTGCCAGCAGCGACAGGGTCGGAAACACCATATATTTT